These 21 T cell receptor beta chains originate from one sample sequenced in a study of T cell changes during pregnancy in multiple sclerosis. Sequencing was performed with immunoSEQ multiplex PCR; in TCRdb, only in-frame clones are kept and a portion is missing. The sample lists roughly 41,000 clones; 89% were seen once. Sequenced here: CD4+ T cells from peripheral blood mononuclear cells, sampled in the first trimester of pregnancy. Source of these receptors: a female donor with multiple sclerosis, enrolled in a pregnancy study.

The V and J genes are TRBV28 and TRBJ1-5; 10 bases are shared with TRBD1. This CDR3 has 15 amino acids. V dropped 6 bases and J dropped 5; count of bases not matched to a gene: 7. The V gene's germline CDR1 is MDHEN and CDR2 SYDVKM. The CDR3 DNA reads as TGTGCCAGCAGCGGTGCCGGGACAGGGGATCAGCCCCAGCATTTT. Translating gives CASSGAGTGDQPQHF. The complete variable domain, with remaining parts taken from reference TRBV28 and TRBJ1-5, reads DVKVTQSSRYLVKRTGEKVFLECVQDMDHENMFWYRQDPGLGLRLIYFSYDVKMKEKGDIPEGYSVSREKKERFSLILESASTNQTSMYLCASSGAGTGDQPQHFGDGTRLSIL.

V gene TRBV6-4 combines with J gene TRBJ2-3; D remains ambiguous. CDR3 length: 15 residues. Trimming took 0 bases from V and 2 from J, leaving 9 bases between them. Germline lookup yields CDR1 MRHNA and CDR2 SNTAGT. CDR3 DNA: TGTGCCAGCAGTGACTCGGCCGCCACCACAGATACGCAGTATTTT. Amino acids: CASSDSAATTDTQYF.

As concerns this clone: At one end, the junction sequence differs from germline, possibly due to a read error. CDR3 sequence reads: CVWSPLLAGRTSYNEQFF. CDR3 bases: TGTGTCTGGAGTCCACTTTTAGCGGGACGAACCTCCTACAATGAGCAGTTCTTC. The chain is built from TRBV30 and TRBJ2-1; TRBD2 agrees at 8 bases. Per germline, CDR1 GTSNPN and CDR2 SVGIG (reference sequence). The CDR3 runs 18 residues.

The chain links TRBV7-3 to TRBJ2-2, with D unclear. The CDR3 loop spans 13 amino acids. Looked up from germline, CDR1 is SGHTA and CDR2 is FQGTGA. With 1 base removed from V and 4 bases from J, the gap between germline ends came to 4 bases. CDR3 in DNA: TGTGCCAGCAGCTTAAGGGCCACCGGGGAGCTGTTTTTT. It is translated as CASSLRATGELFF.

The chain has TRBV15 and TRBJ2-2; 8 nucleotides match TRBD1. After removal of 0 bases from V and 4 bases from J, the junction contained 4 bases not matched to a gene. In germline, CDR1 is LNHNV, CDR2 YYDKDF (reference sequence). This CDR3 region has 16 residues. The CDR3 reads CATSRDRGQGTGELFF. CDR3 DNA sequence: TGTGCCACCAGCAGAGACAGGGGGCAGGGCACCGGGGAGCTGTTTTTT.

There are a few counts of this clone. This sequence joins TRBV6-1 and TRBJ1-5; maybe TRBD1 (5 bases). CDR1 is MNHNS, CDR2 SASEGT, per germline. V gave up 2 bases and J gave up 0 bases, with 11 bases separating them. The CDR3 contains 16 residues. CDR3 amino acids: CASSESTAYSNQPQHF. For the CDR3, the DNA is TGTGCCAGCAGTGAATCGACAGCCTATAGCAATCAGCCCCAGCATTTT.

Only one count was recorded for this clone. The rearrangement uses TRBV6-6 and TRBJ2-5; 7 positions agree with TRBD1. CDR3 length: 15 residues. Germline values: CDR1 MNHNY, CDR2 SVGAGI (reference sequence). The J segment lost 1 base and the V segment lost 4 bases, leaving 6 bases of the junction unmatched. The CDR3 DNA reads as TGTGCCAGCAGTTCCCACAGGGGATCCCAAGAGACCCAGTACTTC. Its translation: CASSSHRGSQETQYF.

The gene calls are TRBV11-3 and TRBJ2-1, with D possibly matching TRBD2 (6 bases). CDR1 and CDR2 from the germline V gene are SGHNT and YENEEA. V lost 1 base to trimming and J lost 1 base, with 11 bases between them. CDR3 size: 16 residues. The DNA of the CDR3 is TGTGCCAGCAGCTTAGTTAGCGGACGGTCCTACAATGAGCAGTTCTTC. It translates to CASSLVSGRSYNEQFF.

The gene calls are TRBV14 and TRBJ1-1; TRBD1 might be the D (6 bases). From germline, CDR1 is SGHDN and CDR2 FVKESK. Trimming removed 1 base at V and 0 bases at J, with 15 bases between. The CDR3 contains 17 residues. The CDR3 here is CASSQAGAHALNTEAFF. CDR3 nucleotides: TGTGCCAGCAGCCAAGCAGGGGCCCACGCTTTGAACACTGAAGCTTTCTTT. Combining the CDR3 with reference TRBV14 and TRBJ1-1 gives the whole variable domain EAGVTQFPSHSVIEKGQTVTLRCDPISGHDNLYWYRRVMGKEIKFLLHFVKESKQDESGMPNNRFLAERTGGTYSTLKVQPAELEDSGVYFCASSQAGAHALNTEAFFGQGTRLTVV.

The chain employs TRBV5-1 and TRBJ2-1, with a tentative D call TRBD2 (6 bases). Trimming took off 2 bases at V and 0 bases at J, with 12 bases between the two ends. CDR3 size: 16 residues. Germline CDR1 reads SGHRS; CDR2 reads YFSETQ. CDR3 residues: CASSLSTRNSYNEQFF. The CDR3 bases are TGCGCCAGCAGCTTATCGACTAGGAACTCCTACAATGAGCAGTTCTTC.

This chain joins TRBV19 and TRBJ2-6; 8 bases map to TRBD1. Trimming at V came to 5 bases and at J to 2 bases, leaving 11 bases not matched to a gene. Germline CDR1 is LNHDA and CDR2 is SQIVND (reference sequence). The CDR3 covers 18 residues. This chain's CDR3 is CASSSRTGYPPGANVLTF. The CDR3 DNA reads TGTGCCAGTAGTTCTCGGACAGGGTACCCACCTGGGGCCAACGTCCTGACTTTC.

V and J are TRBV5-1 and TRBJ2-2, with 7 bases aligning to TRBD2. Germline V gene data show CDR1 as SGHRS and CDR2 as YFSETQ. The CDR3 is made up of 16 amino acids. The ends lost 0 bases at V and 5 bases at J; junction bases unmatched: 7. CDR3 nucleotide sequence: TGCGCCAGCAGCTTGGCCGCGGGAGTCGATACCGGGGAGCTGTTTTTT. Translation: CASSLAAGVDTGELFF.

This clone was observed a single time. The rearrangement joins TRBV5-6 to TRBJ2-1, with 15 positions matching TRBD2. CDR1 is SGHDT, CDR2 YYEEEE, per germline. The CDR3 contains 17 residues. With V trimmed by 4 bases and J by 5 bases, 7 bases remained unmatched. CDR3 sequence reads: CASSGRTSGRVHNEQFF. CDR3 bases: TGTGCCAGCAGCGGTCGGACTAGCGGGAGGGTCCACAATGAGCAGTTCTTC. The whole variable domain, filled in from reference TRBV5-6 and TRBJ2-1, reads DAGVTQSPTHLIKTRGQQVTLRCSPKSGHDTVSWYQQALGQGPQFIFQYYEEEERQRGNFPDRFSGHQFPNYSSELNVNALLLGDSALYLCASSGRTSGRVHNEQFFGPGTRLTVL.

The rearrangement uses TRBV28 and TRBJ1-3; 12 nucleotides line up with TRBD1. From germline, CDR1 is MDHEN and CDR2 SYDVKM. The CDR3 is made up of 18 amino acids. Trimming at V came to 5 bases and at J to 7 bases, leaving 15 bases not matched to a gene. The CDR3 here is CASSMGQGARLRTNTIYF. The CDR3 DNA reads TGTGCCAGCAGTATGGGACAGGGGGCGCGTCTGAGGACGAACACCATATATTTT.

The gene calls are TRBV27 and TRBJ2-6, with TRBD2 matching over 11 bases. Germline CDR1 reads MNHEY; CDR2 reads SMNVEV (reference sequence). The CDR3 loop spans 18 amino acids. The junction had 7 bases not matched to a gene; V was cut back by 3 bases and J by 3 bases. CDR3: CASSFTTSGRGGANVLTF. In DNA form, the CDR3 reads TGTGCCAGCAGTTTTACTACTAGCGGGAGAGGTGGGGCCAACGTCCTGACTTTC.

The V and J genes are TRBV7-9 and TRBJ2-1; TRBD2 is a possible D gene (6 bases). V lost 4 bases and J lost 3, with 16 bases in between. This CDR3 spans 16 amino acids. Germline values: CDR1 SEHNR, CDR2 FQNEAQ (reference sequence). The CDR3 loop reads CASSSPRAGSYNEQFF. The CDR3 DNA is TGTGCCAGCAGCTCCCCCCGGGCGGGGAGCTACAATGAGCAGTTCTTC.

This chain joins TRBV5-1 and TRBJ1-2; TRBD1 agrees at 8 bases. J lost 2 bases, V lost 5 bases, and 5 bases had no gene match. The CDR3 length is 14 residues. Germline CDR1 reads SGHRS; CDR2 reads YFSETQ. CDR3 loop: CASRQGEKNYGYTF. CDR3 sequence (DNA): TGCGCCAGCAGACAGGGGGAGAAAAACTATGGCTACACCTTC. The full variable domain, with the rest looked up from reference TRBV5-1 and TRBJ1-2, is KAGVTQTPRYLIKTRGQQVTLSCSPISGHRSVSWYQQTPGQGLQFLFEYFSETQRNKGNFPGRFSGRQFSNSRSEMNVSTLELGDSALYLCASRQGEKNYGYTFGSGTRLTVV.

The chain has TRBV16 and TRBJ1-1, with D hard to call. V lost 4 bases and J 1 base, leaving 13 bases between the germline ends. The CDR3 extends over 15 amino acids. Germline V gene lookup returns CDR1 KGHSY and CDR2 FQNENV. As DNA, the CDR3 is TGTGCCAGCAGCCGAACGGGGATTTCGAACACTGAAGCTTTCTTT. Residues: CASSRTGISNTEAFF. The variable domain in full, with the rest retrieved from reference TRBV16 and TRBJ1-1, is GEEVAQTPKHLVRGEGQKAKLYCAPIKGHSYVFWYQQVLKNEFKFLISFQNENVFDETGMPKERFSAKCLPNSPCSLEIQATKLEDSAVYFCASSRTGISNTEAFFGQGTRLTVV.

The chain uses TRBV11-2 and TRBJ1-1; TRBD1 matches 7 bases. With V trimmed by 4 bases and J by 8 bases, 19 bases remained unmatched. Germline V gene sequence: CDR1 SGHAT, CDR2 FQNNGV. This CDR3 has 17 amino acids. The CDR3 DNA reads TGTGCCAGCAGCTCACATTGGACCGGGACAGCAGGAGCCGAAGCTTTCTTT. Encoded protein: CASSSHWTGTAGAEAFF.

CDR3 coding DNA: TGTGCCAGCAGTTCCAGCAGGGCTGCAACTAATGAAAAACTGTTTTTT. Its translation is CASSSSRAATNEKLFF. The rearrangement joins TRBV28 to TRBJ1-4; tentative D call: TRBD1 (5 bases). CDR1 is MDHEN, CDR2 SYDVKM, per germline. The CDR3 is 16 amino acids. Trimming removed 4 bases from V and 0 bases from J, with 12 bases in between.

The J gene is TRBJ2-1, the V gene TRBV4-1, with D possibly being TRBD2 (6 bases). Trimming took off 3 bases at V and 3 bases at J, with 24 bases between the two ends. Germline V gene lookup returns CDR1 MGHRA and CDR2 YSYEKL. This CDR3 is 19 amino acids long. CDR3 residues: CASSHPTPLGGKRYNEQFF. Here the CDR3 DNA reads TGCGCCAGCAGCCACCCGACTCCCCTTGGGGGGAAACGCTACAATGAGCAGTTCTTC.